This T cell receptor (beta chain) was found in a study of T cells in women clearing cervical HPV infection. Study overall: Cases: HPV16-related CIN3 or worse on histology, 2 invasive cancers.

Points from the study as a whole: Controls had more TRBV6-7 (approximately 0.15%) than cases (0.11%).

Comment on this clone: Its antigen is not known. The read terminates 3 residues before the CDR3 end, so the remaining end is supplied by the germline J gene.

Profiling relied on immunoSEQ multiplex PCR, and the TCRdb table lists in-frame clones only, not all of them. The sample table includes tens of thousands of clones. Trimming pared 1 base from V and 5 bases from J, leaving 11 bases between. Germline V lookup: CDR1 SQVTM, CDR2 ANQGSEA. The CDR3 is 13 amino acids. The chain has TRBV29-1 and TRBJ1-2; TRBD1 is a possible D gene (5 bases). This receptor was identified in a woman aged 18 to 75 with a cervical HPV16 infection that either progressed to CIN3+ or cleared (not recorded which). Sequencing was carried out using blood buffy coat. The CDR3 sequence: CSVEVGGSYGYTF. Partial CDR3 DNA: TGCAGCGTTGAAGTCGGGGGATCTTATGGC.